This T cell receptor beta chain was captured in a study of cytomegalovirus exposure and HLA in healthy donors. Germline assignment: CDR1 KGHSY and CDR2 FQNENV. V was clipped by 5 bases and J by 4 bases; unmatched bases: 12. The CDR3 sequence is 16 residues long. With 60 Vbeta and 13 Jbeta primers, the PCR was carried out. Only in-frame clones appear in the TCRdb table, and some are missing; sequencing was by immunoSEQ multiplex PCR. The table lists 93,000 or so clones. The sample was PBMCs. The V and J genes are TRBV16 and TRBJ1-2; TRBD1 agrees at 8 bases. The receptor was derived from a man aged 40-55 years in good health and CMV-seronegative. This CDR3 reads CASSGQGSARSYGYTF. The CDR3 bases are TGTGCCAGCAGCGGACAGGGCTCCGCTAGAAGCTATGGCTACACCTTC.